The rows below give T cell receptor beta chains drawn from one sample of a study of beta chain features in type 1 diabetes. Some clones are missing from TCRdb's copy, which holds only in-frame ones; the method was immunoSEQ multiplex PCR. The sample has some 290,000 clones, over 11% seen once. Input material: naive CD4+ T cells from blood. The receptors were gathered from a man aged 25 to 45 with type 1 diabetes. Both conserved end residues are part of each CDR3. The D gene is left open where the match is weak. Only some rows state a clone size, as once, few, many or a class for expanded clones.

d_gene	v_gene	abundance	j_gene	CDR3aa	CDR3nt
-	TRBV7-9	few	TRBJ2-2	CASSSDRRNTGELFF	TGTGCCAGCAGCTCCGACAGGAGGAACACCGGGGAGCTGTTTTTT
TRBD1	TRBV18	few	TRBJ2-2	CASSPGTAGELFF	TGTGCCAGCTCACCGGGGACAGCCGGGGAGCTGTTTTTT
-	TRBV7-2	-	TRBJ2-3	CASSTYTDTQYF	TGTGCCAGCAGCACTTACACAGATACGCAGTATTTT
TRBD2	TRBV18	few	TRBJ2-1	CASSREGGNEQFF	TGTGCCAGCTCCCGGGAGGGGGGAAATGAGCAGTTCTTC
TRBD2	TRBV7-2	-	TRBJ2-1	CASSLAGASGREQFF	TGTGCCAGCAGCTTAGCTGGGGCTAGCGGGAGAGAGCAGTTCTTC
TRBD2	TRBV6-4	few	TRBJ2-5	CASSITSGSRETQYF	TGTGCCAGCAGTATTACTAGCGGGAGTCGGGAGACCCAGTACTTC
-	TRBV5-1	few	TRBJ1-1	CASSFTGNTEAFF	TGCGCCAGCAGCTTTACAGGGAACACTGAAGCTTTCTTT
TRBD1	TRBV7-9	-	TRBJ1-2	CASSFGAGQGAHYGYTF	TGTGCCAGCAGCTTTGGAGCGGGACAGGGCGCACACTATGGCTACACCTTC
TRBD2	TRBV13	once	TRBJ2-3	CASSPRLAGGRTDTQYF	TGTGCCAGCAGCCCGAGACTAGCGGGAGGCCGCACAGATACGCAGTATTTT
-	TRBV19	few	TRBJ2-1	CASFSGDAKNEQFF	TGTGCCAGCTTTTCGGGGGATGCGAAGAACGAGCAGTTCTTC
-	TRBV6-1	-	TRBJ2-7	CASSEARRGTYEQYF	TGTGCCAGCAGTGAAGCCAGAAGAGGGACTTACGAGCAGTACTTC
-	TRBV6-1	few	TRBJ1-2	CASSEAGVGYTF	TGTGCCAGCAGTGAGGCAGGGGTTGGCTACACCTTC
TRBD1	TRBV28	once	TRBJ1-2	CASSLHPGGYGYTF	TGTGCCAGCAGTTTACACCCAGGGGGCTATGGCTACACCTTC
-	TRBV28	few	TRBJ2-3	CASSFFSTDTQYF	TGTGCCAGCAGTTTCTTCAGCACAGATACGCAGTATTTT
-	TRBV6-5	once	TRBJ2-2	CASSYLGQNTGELFF	TGTGCCAGCAGTTACTTGGGACAGAACACCGGGGAGCTGTTTTTT
TRBD1	TRBV28	-	TRBJ2-7	CASRGGDPGQAYEQYF	TGTGCCAGCAGAGGGGGAGATCCAGGACAGGCCTACGAGCAGTACTTC
-	TRBV5-1	few	TRBJ1-5	CASRNTANSNQPQHF	TGCGCCAGCAGAAATACAGCTAATAGCAATCAGCCCCAGCATTTT
-	TRBV4-2	-	TRBJ2-7	CASSPGGTYEQYF	TGTGCCAGCAGCCCTGGCGGTACCTACGAGCAGTACTTC
TRBD1	TRBV28	-	TRBJ2-1	CASSLGTVPNEQFF	TGTGCCAGCAGTTTAGGGACAGTGCCCAATGAGCAGTTCTTC
-	TRBV29-1	-	TRBJ2-5	CSVDSQQETQYF	TGCAGCGTTGATTCACAGCAAGAGACCCAGTACTTC
-	TRBV28	-	TRBJ1-5	CASSLSVARGTNQPQHF	TGTGCCAGCAGTTTAAGTGTGGCAAGGGGGACCAATCAGCCCCAGCATTTT
TRBD2	TRBV7-9	few	TRBJ2-1	CASSLGWREFLIDEQFF	TGTGCCAGCAGCTTAGGATGGCGGGAGTTCTTAATAGATGAGCAGTTCTTC
TRBD1	TRBV18	few	TRBJ2-3	CASSPTGGTDTQYF	TGTGCCAGCTCACCGACAGGGGGAACAGATACGCAGTATTTT
TRBD2	TRBV5-6	few	TRBJ2-5	CASSFSGSRETQYF	TGTGCCAGCAGCTTTAGCGGGAGCAGGGAGACCCAGTACTTC
-	TRBV7-9	few	TRBJ2-7	CASSLDGGGTYEQYF	TGTGCCAGCAGCTTAGATGGAGGAGGAACCTACGAGCAGTACTTC
-	TRBV6-6	-	TRBJ2-2	CASSYSGTTGELFF	TGTGCCAGCAGTTACTCCGGGACAACTGGGGAGCTGTTTTTT
-	TRBV2	few	TRBJ1-1	CASSECGDCGAFF	TGTGCCAGCAGTGAATGCGGGGACTGCGGGGCTTTCTTT
TRBD2	TRBV7-2	few	TRBJ2-3	CASSRSSGVTDTQYF	TGTGCCAGCAGCCGCTCTAGCGGGGTCACAGATACGCAGTATTTT
TRBD1	TRBV2	few	TRBJ1-2	CASIPGQIYGYTF	TGTGCCAGCATCCCGGGACAGATCTATGGCTACACCTTC
TRBD1	TRBV6-5	-	TRBJ1-2	CASSRARDRNYGYTF	TGTGCCAGCAGCCGAGCTAGGGACAGGAACTATGGCTACACCTTC
-	TRBV5-6	-	TRBJ1-4	CASSLEGIGTNEKLFF	TGTGCCAGCAGCTTGGAGGGGATTGGAACTAATGAAAAACTGTTTTTT
TRBD2	TRBV15	-	TRBJ2-5	CATSRGSGTRAQYF	TGTGCCACCAGCCGGGGCTCGGGGACTAGAGCCCAGTACTTC